Listed here is a single TCR beta chain. Its specificity is not known. This specimen belongs to a study of shared clonotypes between healthy human individuals. Study-level results: In the sorted subsets, rarefaction showed sequencing was incomplete despite large depth.

Some clones are missing from TCRdb's copy, which holds only in-frame ones; the method was immunoSEQ multiplex PCR. This sample has 300,000 to 400,000 clones, with less than 75% found just once. Every donor, a Caucasian adult, lived in Nashville, Tennessee. The CDR3 consists of 12 residues. Germline V lookup: CDR1 SEHNR, CDR2 FQNEAQ (reference sequence). The ends were cut back, 5 bases at V and 5 bases at J, with 9 bases in the middle. This receptor was identified in a man aged 25-45 years in good health. The V and J genes are TRBV7-9 and TRBJ2-5, with unresolved D. The sample comprised memory CD4+ T cells sorted from blood. Described subset: CD45RA-negative fraction. The CDR3 DNA sequence: TGTGCCAGCAGCCGGCCACTTGAGACCCAGTACTTC. Its translation: CASSRPLETQYF.